Below are 27 T cell receptor beta chains sequenced from a single sample in a study of blood T cells in healthy people across ages. With a J-beta primer mix and a sample-barcoded 5' primer, a second PCR ran about 6 to 11 cycles. One entry per CDR3 protein, called by TCRdb with MiXCR from the 5' RACE reads. Here the sample spans 790,000 or so distinct CDR3 sequences, roughly three fifths being singletons. Material for sequencing was blood. These receptor sequences come from a middle-aged man in good health.

The V gene is TRBV6-5, the J gene TRBJ2-3; D is ambiguous. Per the germline V gene, CDR1 is MNHEY and CDR2 is SVGAGI. V lost 0 bases to trimming and J lost 1 base, with 8 bases between them. The CDR3 has 15 residues. The chain's CDR3 is CASSYSQARTDTQYF. CDR3 coding DNA: TGTGCCAGCAGTTACTCGCAGGCCCGCACAGATACGCAGTATTTT.

V usage is TRBV5-6 and J usage is TRBJ2-3; 7 bases are shared with TRBD2. The CDR3 is 16 residues long. CDR1 is SGHDT and CDR2 is YYEEEE in the germline V gene. The junction had 8 bases not matched to a gene; V was cut back by 3 bases and J by 1 base. The CDR3 DNA follows: TGTGCCAGCAGCTGGGGGGGACCGGTGGGCACAGATACGCAGTATTTT. Amino acids: CASSWGGPVGTDTQYF.

This clonotype was seen a handful of times. V is TRBV9 and J is TRBJ2-1; D may match TRBD1 or TRBD2 (6 bases each). CDR1 SGDLS and CDR2 YYNGEE come from the germline V gene. Trimming removed 0 bases from V and 8 bases from J, with 9 bases in between. This CDR3 region has 13 residues. CDR3 sequence reads: CASSVDREDEQFF. CDR3 bases: TGTGCCAGCAGCGTAGACAGGGAGGATGAGCAGTTCTTC.

The rearrangement links TRBV20-1 to TRBJ2-6, with no clear D. The CDR3 is 14 residues long. CDR1 is DFQATT and CDR2 is SNEGSKA in the germline V gene (reference sequence). V lost 3 bases, J lost 0 bases, and 6 bases lay in between. The CDR3 region is CSASYSSGANVLTF. The DNA of the CDR3 is TGCAGTGCTAGTTACAGCTCTGGGGCCAACGTCCTGACTTTC.

This chain joins TRBV4-2 and TRBJ2-1; D may be TRBD1 or TRBD2 (6 bases each). V was cut by 4 bases and J by 8 bases, with 18 bases left in between. The CDR3 runs 15 residues. From germline, CDR1 is LGHNA and CDR2 YNFKEQ. In DNA, the CDR3 is TGTGCCAGCAGCCCGCTGGGGGGCGGGCTTGATGAGCAGTTCTTC. As protein: CASSPLGGGLDEQFF.

The chain has TRBV5-1 and TRBJ2-5; TRBD2 might be the D (6 bases). The germline gives CDR1 SGHRS, CDR2 YFSETQ. The CDR3 spans 15 residues. The V end lost 5 bases, the J end lost 2 bases, and 16 bases lay between the germline ends. CDR3 DNA sequence: TGCGCCAGCAGTCGGCCGGGAGATGGGCAAGAGACCCAGTACTTC. Protein: CASSRPGDGQETQYF.

The chain carries TRBV6-5 and TRBJ1-2; the match to TRBD1 covers 9 bases. With V trimmed by 2 bases and J by 4 bases, 8 bases remained unmatched. The germline CDR1 and CDR2 sequences are MNHEY and SVGAGI. The CDR3 runs to 16 residues. CDR3 DNA sequence: TGTGCCAGCAGTTACGCAAGGGACAGGGCGTTCTATGGCTACACCTTC. It codes for CASSYARDRAFYGYTF.

This clonotype has only one observation. In nucleotides, the CDR3 is TGCAGCGCCGGGACAGGGGTGGGCACAGATACGCAGTATTTT. Encoded protein: CSAGTGVGTDTQYF. The V gene is TRBV29-1, the J gene TRBJ2-3, with 10 bases lining up with TRBD1. Germline V gene data show CDR1 as SQVTM and CDR2 as ANQGSEA. The CDR3 sequence is 14 residues long. V lost 7 bases, J lost 1 base, and 5 bases stayed unmatched.

This sequence joins TRBV29-1 and TRBJ1-1; D may be TRBD1 (5 bases). The germline V and J ends were trimmed by 6 bases and 0 bases, with 14 bases remaining between them. The CDR3 runs to 14 residues. The germline gives CDR1 SQVTM, CDR2 ANQGSEA. The CDR3 here is CSVYRGPMNTEAFF. The CDR3 region has the DNA TGCAGCGTGTACCGGGGCCCTATGAACACTGAAGCTTTCTTT.

As concerns this clonotype: At one end, the junction sequence differs from germline, possibly due to a read error. The CDR3 bases are TGTGCCACCAGTCCAGGACAGGGGGTCGGGCGTTCCTATGAGCAGTACTTC. Encoded protein: CATSPGQGVGRSYEQYF. The rearrangement uses TRBV24-1 and TRBJ2-7, with 10 bases identical to TRBD1. Germline V gives CDR1 KGHDR, CDR2 SFDVKD. This CDR3 contains 17 residues.

The V and J genes are TRBV5-1 and TRBJ1-2; a weak D match, TRBD1 (5 bases). From germline, CDR1 is SGHRS and CDR2 YFSETQ. Trimming took off 5 bases at V and 4 bases at J, with 15 bases between the two ends. The CDR3 length is 14 residues. CDR3 coding DNA: TGCGCCAGCAGGTCCCCAGGGACTCTCTATGGCTACACCTTC. It yields the protein CASRSPGTLYGYTF.

The CDR3 loop is CASCRNEGTEAFF. In DNA form, the CDR3 reads TGTGCCAGCTGTCGTAATGAGGGCACTGAAGCTTTCTTT. The chain links TRBV27 to TRBJ1-1; no firm D call. This CDR3 is built from 13 residues. The germline V and J ends were trimmed by 8 bases and 4 bases, with 14 bases remaining between them. The germline V gene has CDR1 MNHEY and CDR2 SMNVEV (reference sequence).

This clonotype was seen more than once but under ten times. Compared with germline, one end of the junction differs, possibly owing to a read error. This chain connects TRBV7-2 to TRBJ2-5, with 13 bases matching TRBD2. The CDR3 runs 18 residues. CDR1 SGHTA and CDR2 FQGNSA come from the germline V gene. The CDR3 loop reads CASSVAPGLAGEGQTQYF. The CDR3 region has the DNA TGTGCCAGCAGCGTAGCGCCTGGACTAGCGGGAGAGGGACAGACCCAGTACTTC.

The rearrangement joins TRBV7-2 to TRBJ2-3; D possibly matches TRBD1 or TRBD2 (5 bases each). The ends were cut back, 3 bases at V and 1 base at J, with 26 bases in the middle. Germline lookup yields CDR1 SGHTA and CDR2 FQGNSA. This CDR3 has 20 amino acids. This CDR3 reads CASSLKSGTGFLLGTDTQYF. DNA of the CDR3: TGTGCCAGCAGCTTGAAATCCGGGACGGGTTTTCTTCTGGGCACAGATACGCAGTATTTT.

The chain is built from TRBV6-6 and TRBJ1-3; D is unresolved. The CDR3 has 13 residues. The ends were cut back, 6 bases at V and 1 base at J, with 7 bases in the middle. In germline, CDR1 is MNHNY, CDR2 SVGAGI (reference sequence). CDR3: CASRGNSGNTIYF. The CDR3 DNA reads TGTGCCAGCAGAGGAAATTCTGGAAACACCATATATTTT.

This clonotype showed up just once. CDR3 in amino acids: CASSSHSGGEETQYF. The DNA for the CDR3 is TGTGCCAGCAGCTCTCATTCAGGGGGAGAAGAGACCCAGTACTTC. The rearrangement uses TRBV11-2 and TRBJ2-5; 7 bases match TRBD1. The CDR3 sequence is 15 residues long. Germline loops: CDR1 SGHAT, CDR2 FQNNGV. With V trimmed by 4 bases and J by 3 bases, 8 bases remained unmatched.

The V gene is TRBV7-2, the J gene TRBJ2-7; 10 bases fit TRBD2. Germline V gene sequence: CDR1 SGHTA, CDR2 FQGNSA. V was pared by 2 bases and J by 6 bases, with 4 bases of the junction left unmatched. This CDR3 spans 14 amino acids. CDR3 bases: TGTGCCAGCAGCTTACCCGGGACTAGCGCCGAGCAGTACTTC. Protein product: CASSLPGTSAEQYF.

This clonotype was recorded only once. The rearrangement uses TRBV9 and TRBJ2-1, with unresolved D. In germline, CDR1 is SGDLS, CDR2 YYNGEE. Trimming took 2 bases from V and 5 from J, leaving 14 bases between them. The CDR3 is 15 amino acids. The CDR3: CASSVSLFTDNEQFF. The CDR3 DNA reads as TGTGCCAGCAGCGTTTCACTCTTTACGGACAATGAGCAGTTCTTC.

This clonotype was recorded a few times. The CDR3 region has the DNA TGTGCCAGCAGCTTAGGGGCCTTCTACGAGCAGTACTTC. Protein: CASSLGAFYEQYF. The chain has TRBV7-2 and TRBJ2-7; D gene ambiguous. The CDR3 is made up of 13 amino acids. The germline CDR1 and CDR2 sequences are SGHTA and FQGNSA. Trimming removed 1 base at V and 3 bases at J, with 7 bases between.

This clonotype was picked up one time. The chain carries TRBV7-9 and TRBJ2-7, with no clear D. Germline loops: CDR1 SEHNR, CDR2 FQNEAQ (reference sequence). The CDR3 runs 14 residues. V lost 4 bases and J 4 bases, leaving 14 bases between the germline ends. As DNA, the CDR3 is TGTGCCAGCAGCTATCAAAATAGTAGGTACGAGCAGTACTTC. This gives the protein CASSYQNSRYEQYF.

Many counts were recorded for this clonotype. The chain couples TRBV11-2 to TRBJ2-1; TRBD2 aligns across 10 bases. CDR1 and CDR2 (germline): SGHAT, FQNNGV. This CDR3 contains 15 residues. V gave up 5 bases and J gave up 1 base; unmatched junction bases: 2. Here the CDR3 reads CASSILAGSYNEQFF. The DNA of the CDR3 is TGTGCCAGCAGCATACTAGCGGGATCCTACAATGAGCAGTTCTTC.

The chain is built from TRBV12-5 and TRBJ2-2; D not certain. V gave up 3 bases and J gave up 1 base, with 12 bases separating them. Looked up from germline, CDR1 is LGHNT and CDR2 is FRNRAP. The CDR3 is 16 residues long. CDR3 in amino acids: CASGLGPTLNTGELFF. The CDR3 DNA reads TGTGCTAGTGGTTTAGGCCCGACCTTGAACACCGGGGAGCTGTTTTTT.

The gene calls are TRBV9 and TRBJ1-2; 7 nucleotides agree with TRBD1. The CDR3 consists of 12 residues. V shed 3 bases and J 8 bases; nucleotides not matched to a gene: 4. CDR1 and CDR2 (germline): SGDLS, YYNGEE. CDR3 amino acids: CASSEGAKGYTF. The CDR3 nucleotides are TGTGCCAGCAGCGAGGGGGCGAAAGGCTACACCTTC.

CDR3 in DNA: TGTGCCAGCAGGGGCGGGGCTCAGCCCCAGCATTTT. Protein sequence: CASRGGAQPQHF. V and J are TRBV12-3 or TRBV12-4 and TRBJ1-5, with D perhaps TRBD1 (5 bases). The V and J ends lost 6 bases and 6 bases respectively, with 9 bases between them. This CDR3 is 12 amino acids long.

V is TRBV7-8 and J is TRBJ2-3; a weak D match, TRBD2 (5 bases). CDR1 SGHVS and CDR2 FQNEAQ come from the germline V gene. The CDR3 extends over 16 amino acids. Trimming shortened V by 6 bases and J by 0 bases, and 16 bases separated the two germline ends. In nucleotides, the CDR3 is TGTGCCAGCAGTCGCTTAGCGTCCTCTAGCACAGATACGCAGTATTTT. Translating it yields CASSRLASSSTDTQYF.

This clonotype has a handful of counts. The rearrangement uses TRBV7-2 and TRBJ1-5; no firm D call. With 5 bases removed from V and 6 bases from J, the gap between germline ends came to 11 bases. The V gene's germline CDR1 is SGHTA and CDR2 FQGNSA. The CDR3 covers 13 residues. The CDR3 DNA reads as TGTGCCAGCAGCACCCCGGGAGGTCAGCCCCAGCATTTT. This gives the protein CASSTPGGQPQHF. The complete variable domain, with remaining parts taken from reference TRBV7-2 and TRBJ1-5, reads GAGVSQSPSNKVTEKGKDVELRCDPISGHTALYWYRQSLGQGLEFLIYFQGNSAPDKSGLPSDRFSAERTGGSVSTLTIQRTQQEDSAVYLCASSTPGGQPQHFGDGTRLSIL.

This clonotype was seen just once. The chain uses TRBV27 and TRBJ1-2, with TRBD1 matching 11 bases. J gave up 8 bases and V 5 bases, and 10 bases lay outside the gene matches. Germline V gene lookup returns CDR1 MNHEY and CDR2 SMNVEV (reference sequence). The CDR3 loop spans 15 amino acids. This CDR3 is CASSIRGQGAGGYTF. CDR3 nucleotides: TGTGCCAGCAGTATTCGAGGACAGGGGGCGGGAGGCTACACCTTC.